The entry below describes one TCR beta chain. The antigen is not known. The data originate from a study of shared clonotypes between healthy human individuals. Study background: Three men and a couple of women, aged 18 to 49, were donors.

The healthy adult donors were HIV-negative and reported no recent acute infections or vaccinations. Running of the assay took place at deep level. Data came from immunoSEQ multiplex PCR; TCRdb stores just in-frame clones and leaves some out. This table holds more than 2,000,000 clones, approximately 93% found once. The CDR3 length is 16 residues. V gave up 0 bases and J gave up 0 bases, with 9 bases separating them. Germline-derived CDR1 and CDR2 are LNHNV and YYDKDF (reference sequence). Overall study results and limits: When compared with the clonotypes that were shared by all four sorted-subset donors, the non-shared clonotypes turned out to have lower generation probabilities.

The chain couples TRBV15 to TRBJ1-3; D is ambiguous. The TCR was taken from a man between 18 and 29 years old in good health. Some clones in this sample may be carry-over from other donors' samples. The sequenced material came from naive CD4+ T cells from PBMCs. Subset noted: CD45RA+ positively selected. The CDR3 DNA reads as TGTGCCACCAGCAGAGATATAGTAATCTCTGGAAACACCATATATTTT. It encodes CATSRDIVISGNTIYF.